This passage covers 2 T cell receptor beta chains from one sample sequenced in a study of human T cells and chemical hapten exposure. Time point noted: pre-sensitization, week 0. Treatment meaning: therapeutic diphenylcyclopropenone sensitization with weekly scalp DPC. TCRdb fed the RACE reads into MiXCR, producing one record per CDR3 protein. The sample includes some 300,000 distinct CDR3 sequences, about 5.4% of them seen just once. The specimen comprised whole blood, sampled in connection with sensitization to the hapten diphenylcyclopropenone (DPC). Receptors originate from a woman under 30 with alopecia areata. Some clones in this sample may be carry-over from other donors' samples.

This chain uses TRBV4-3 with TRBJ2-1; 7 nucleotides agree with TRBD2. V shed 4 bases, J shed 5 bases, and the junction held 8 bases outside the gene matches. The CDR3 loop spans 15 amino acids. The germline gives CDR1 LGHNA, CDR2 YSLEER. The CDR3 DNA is TGCGCCAGCAGCCCTCTAGGCGGGGGTGACAATGAGCAGTTCTTC. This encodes CASSPLGGGDNEQFF.

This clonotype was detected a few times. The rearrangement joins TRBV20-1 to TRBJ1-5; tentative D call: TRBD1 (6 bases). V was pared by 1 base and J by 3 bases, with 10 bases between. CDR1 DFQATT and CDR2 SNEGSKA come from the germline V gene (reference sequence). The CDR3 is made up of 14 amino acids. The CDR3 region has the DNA TGCAGTGCTAGAGTGGGGACACCCAATCAGCCCCAGCATTTT. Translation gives CSARVGTPNQPQHF.